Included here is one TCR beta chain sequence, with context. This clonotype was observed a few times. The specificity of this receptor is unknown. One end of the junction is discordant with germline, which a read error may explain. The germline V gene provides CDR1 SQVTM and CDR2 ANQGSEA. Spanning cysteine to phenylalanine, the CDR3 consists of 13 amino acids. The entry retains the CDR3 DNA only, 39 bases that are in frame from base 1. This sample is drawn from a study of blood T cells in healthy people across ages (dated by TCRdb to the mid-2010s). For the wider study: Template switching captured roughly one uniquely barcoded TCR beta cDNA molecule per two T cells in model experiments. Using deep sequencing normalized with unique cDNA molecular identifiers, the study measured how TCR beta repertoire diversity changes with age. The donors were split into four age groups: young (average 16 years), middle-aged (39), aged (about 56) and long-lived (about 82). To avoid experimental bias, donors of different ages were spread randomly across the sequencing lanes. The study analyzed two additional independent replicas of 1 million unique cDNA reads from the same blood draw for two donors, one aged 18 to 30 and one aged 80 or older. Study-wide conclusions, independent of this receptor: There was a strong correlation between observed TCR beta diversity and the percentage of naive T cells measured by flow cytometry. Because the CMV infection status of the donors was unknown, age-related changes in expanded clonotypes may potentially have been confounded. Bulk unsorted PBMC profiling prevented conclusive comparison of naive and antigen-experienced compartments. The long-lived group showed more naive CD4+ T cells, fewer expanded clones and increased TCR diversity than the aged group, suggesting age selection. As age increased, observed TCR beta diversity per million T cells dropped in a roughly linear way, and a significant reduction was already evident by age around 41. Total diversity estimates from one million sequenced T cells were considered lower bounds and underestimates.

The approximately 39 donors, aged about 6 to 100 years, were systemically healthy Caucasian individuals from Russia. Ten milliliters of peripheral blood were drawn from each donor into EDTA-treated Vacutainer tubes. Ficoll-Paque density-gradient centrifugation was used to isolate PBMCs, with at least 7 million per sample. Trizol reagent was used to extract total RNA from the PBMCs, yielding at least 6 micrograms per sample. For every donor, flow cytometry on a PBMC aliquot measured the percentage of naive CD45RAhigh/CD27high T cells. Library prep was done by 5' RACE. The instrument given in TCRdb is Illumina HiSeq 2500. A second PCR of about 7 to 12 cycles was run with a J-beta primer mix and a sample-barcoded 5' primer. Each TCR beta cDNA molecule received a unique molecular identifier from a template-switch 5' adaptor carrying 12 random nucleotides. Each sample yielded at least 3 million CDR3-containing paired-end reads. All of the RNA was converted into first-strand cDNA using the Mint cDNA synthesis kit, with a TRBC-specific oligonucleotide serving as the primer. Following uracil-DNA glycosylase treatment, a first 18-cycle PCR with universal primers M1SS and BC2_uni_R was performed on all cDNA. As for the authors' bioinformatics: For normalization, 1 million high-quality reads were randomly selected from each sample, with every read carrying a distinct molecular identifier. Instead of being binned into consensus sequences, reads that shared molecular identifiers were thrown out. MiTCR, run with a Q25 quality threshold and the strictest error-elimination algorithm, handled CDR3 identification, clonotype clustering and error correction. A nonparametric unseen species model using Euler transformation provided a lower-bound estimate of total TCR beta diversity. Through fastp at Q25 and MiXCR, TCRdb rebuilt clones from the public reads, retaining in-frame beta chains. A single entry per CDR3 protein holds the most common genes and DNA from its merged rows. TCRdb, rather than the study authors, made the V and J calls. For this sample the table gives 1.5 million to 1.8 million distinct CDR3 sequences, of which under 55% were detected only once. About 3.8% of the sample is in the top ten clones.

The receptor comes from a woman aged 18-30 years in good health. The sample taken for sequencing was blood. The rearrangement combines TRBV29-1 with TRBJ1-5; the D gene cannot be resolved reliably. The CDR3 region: CSVAPGLNRPQHF. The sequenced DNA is TGCAGCGTCGCCCCGGGCCTAAATCGGCCCCAGCATTTT.